A selection of T cell receptor beta chains follows, all from one sample in a study of blood T cell repertoires in COVID-19. The method was immunoSEQ multiplex PCR; TCRdb's version includes in-frame clones alone and lacks a portion of them. Here the sample spans around 150,000 clones, about 80% being singletons. The source material was peripheral blood. These receptors were taken from a man in his sixties or seventies with acute or convalescent COVID-19. CDR3s include the opening cysteine and the closing phenylalanine or tryptophan. A D gene is named only where the DNA matches it firmly. Size is stated for part of the rows, as once, few or many counts, or as a class when the clone is expanded.

clone_size d_call j_call v_call cdr3_aa cdr3_nt
NA TRBD2 TRBJ2-7 TRBV6-5 CASRDSGRDEQYF TGTGCCAGCAGAGATAGCGGGAGAGACGAGCAGTACTTC
few TRBD2 TRBJ2-1 TRBV6-6 CASGGTSGEQFF TGTGCCAGCGGGGGGACTAGCGGAGAGCAGTTCTTC
NA TRBD1 TRBJ2-2 TRBV19 CATIGTGYPATNTGELFF TGTGCCACCATAGGGACAGGCTACCCCGCCACGAACACCGGGGAGCTGTTTTTT
NA NA TRBJ1-5 TRBV7-9 CASSLTTGSANQPQHF TGTGCCAGCAGCTTGACTACAGGGTCGGCGAATCAGCCCCAGCATTTT
NA NA TRBJ1-2 TRBV11-2 CASSLGRDANYGYTF TGTGCCAGCAGCTTAGGCAGGGATGCGAACTATGGCTACACCTTC
NA NA TRBJ2-2 TRBV6-5 CASTLGQTGELFF TGTGCCAGCACTCTGGGGCAGACCGGGGAGCTGTTTTTT
NA TRBD2 TRBJ2-3 TRBV28 CASSSGGSTDTQYF TGTGCCAGCAGTTCCGGGGGGTCGACAGATACGCAGTATTTT
NA NA TRBJ1-4 TRBV7-9 CATTAGSAGEKLFF TGTGCCACCACGGCGGGGTCAGCTGGGGAAAAACTGTTTTTT
NA NA TRBJ2-1 TRBV2 CAIGGSSYNEQFF TGTGCCATAGGAGGGAGCTCCTACAATGAGCAGTTCTTC
NA NA TRBJ2-3 TRBV5-1 CASSLMRGLAGARYGSTDTQYF TGCGCCAGCAGCTTGATGCGGGGGTTGGCGGGGGCGCGTTATGGGTCCACAGATACGCAGTATTTT